The 2 T cell receptor beta chains below come from one sample, sequenced in a study of shared clonotypes between healthy human individuals (dated by TCRdb to 2019 to 2021). Receptors were amplified or captured by the immunoSEQ multiplex PCR assay. TCRdb's version of the immuneACCESS table is confined to in-frame rearrangements and falls short of the full clone set. An unresolved V gene accounts for under half of the shortfall where checked; the remainder is of unknown origin. Recorded for this sample are approximately 620,000 clones; 97% of them occurred a single time. Jointly, the top ten make up around 0.06% of the sample. The sample taken for sequencing was naive CD4+ T cells sorted from blood. The cell subset or site label, as the study defines it: CD45RA+ positively selected. The receptors shown here come from a woman in her twenties or thirties in good health.

As to this clone: The sample has other DNA sequences that encode this CDR3 too. The V gene is TRBV19, the J gene TRBJ2-5; D call uncertain. V lost 2 bases and J lost 4, with 8 bases in between. Germline CDR1 reads LNHDA; CDR2 reads SQIVND (reference sequence). This CDR3 comprises 13 residues. In DNA form, the CDR3 reads TGTGCCAGTAGTATAAGCTCCCCAGAGACCCAGTACTTC. Translation: CASSISSPETQYF.

Only one count was recorded for this clone. The chain recombines TRBV6-1 with TRBJ2-3; perhaps D is TRBD1 or TRBD2 (5 bases each). Germline V CDR1 and CDR2: MNHNS, SASEGT. This CDR3 is 14 amino acids long. Between the trimmed V and J ends, which lost 6 bases and 3 bases, there was a span of 13 bases. CDR3 protein: CASSPGTVTDTQYF. The CDR3 DNA reads as TGTGCCAGCAGCCCCGGGACGGTGACAGATACGCAGTATTTT.